Listed here are 29 T cell receptor beta chains from one sample, sequenced in a study of beta chain features in type 1 diabetes (dated by TCRdb to about 2018). The method behind the library was the immunoSEQ multiplex PCR assay. The entire amount of isolated RNA was reverse transcribed using the High Capacity cDNA Reverse Transcription Kit, so the sequenced TCRB transcripts were expressed ones. TCRdb took this table from immuneACCESS and kept in-frame rearrangements with V and J called. Such tables lack part of the clones; where checked against another copy, unresolved V genes explain under half of the gap, and the rest is unexplained. The sample profile shows fewer than 650,000 clones; less than 20% of them were found once. Around 0.095% of the sample comes from the top ten. Specimen: naive CD4+ T cells from blood. Explained via the paper, the cell subset or site label denotes: true naive CD4+ T cells. Receptors were obtained from a man aged 18 to 35 in good health.

The chain links TRBV10-3 to TRBJ2-3, with 8 positions matching TRBD2. V gave up 6 bases and J gave up 0 bases; unmatched junction bases: 14. The CDR3 sequence is 18 residues long. CDR1 is ENHRY, CDR2 SYGVKD, per germline. As DNA, the CDR3 is TGTGCCATCAGCGGACTAGCTTCTACCATTCTTAGCACAGATACGCAGTATTTT. Its translation is CAISGLASTILSTDTQYF.

The chain recombines TRBV5-1 with TRBJ2-6; D unresolved. The CDR3 has 16 residues. CDR1 is SGHRS and CDR2 is YFSETQ in the germline V gene. V lost 4 bases, J lost 2 bases, and 13 bases lay in between. DNA for the CDR3: TGCGCCAGCAGCCACCCACTGGGTGCTGGGGCCAACGTCCTGACTTTC. Translation: CASSHPLGAGANVLTF.

The chain employs TRBV11-2 and TRBJ2-3; possibly TRBD2 for D (5 bases). The germline gives CDR1 SGHAT, CDR2 FQNNGV. The CDR3 runs to 15 residues. V was trimmed by 1 base and J by 3 bases, leaving 11 bases between them. The CDR3: CASSLARTQTDTQYF. The CDR3 DNA sequence: TGTGCCAGCAGCTTAGCAAGGACTCAAACAGATACGCAGTATTTT.

V usage is TRBV5-4 and J usage is TRBJ2-5; the match to TRBD1 covers 7 bases. The junction had 7 bases not matched to a gene; V was cut back by 0 bases and J by 2 bases. The germline V gene encodes CDR1 SGHNT and CDR2 YYREEE (reference sequence). The CDR3 sequence is 16 residues long. CDR3 DNA: TGTGCCAGCAGCTTGGTTGGCAGGGGGAAACAAGAGACCCAGTACTTC. It yields the protein CASSLVGRGKQETQYF.

This clone was observed a few times. CDR3 DNA: TGTGCCAGCAGTTTAATCCAGGAGTTTGAAGCTTTCTTT. This codes for CASSLIQEFEAFF. The rearrangement links TRBV28 to TRBJ1-1; D gene uncertain. Germline-derived CDR1 and CDR2 are MDHEN and SYDVKM. V lost 2 bases and J lost 7, with 11 bases in between. The length of the CDR3 is 13 residues.

This chain connects TRBV19 to TRBJ2-7; no firm D call. Germline assignment: CDR1 LNHDA and CDR2 SQIVND (reference sequence). The CDR3 runs 15 residues. V dropped 3 bases and J dropped 3 bases, with 15 bases sitting between them. CDR3: CASSIRLSADYEQYF. The CDR3 DNA sequence: TGTGCCAGTAGTATCAGACTGTCGGCAGACTACGAGCAGTACTTC.

This clone has a handful of counts. The chain uses TRBV13 and TRBJ2-7, with TRBD2 matching over 9 bases. Unmatched junction bases numbered 9, after V lost 2 bases and J lost 1 base. Germline CDR1 reads PRHDT; CDR2 reads FYEKMQ (reference sequence). The CDR3 covers 17 residues. Written as DNA, the CDR3 is TGTGCCAGCAGCTTAAGGCGGGAGGGCCGTTCGTCCTACGAGCAGTACTTC. This translates into CASSLRREGRSSYEQYF.

The sample holds a few counts of this clone. The V call is TRBV28, the J call TRBJ2-3; D remains unclear. Germline V gene sequence: CDR1 MDHEN, CDR2 SYDVKM. Trimming took 5 bases from V and 1 from J, leaving 13 bases between them. This CDR3 has 15 residues. The CDR3 sequence: CASSTLPQGTDTQYF. CDR3 nucleotide sequence: TGTGCCAGCAGTACCCTCCCGCAGGGCACAGATACGCAGTATTTT. Drawing the rest from reference TRBV28 and TRBJ2-3, the complete variable domain is DVKVTQSSRYLVKRTGEKVFLECVQDMDHENMFWYRQDPGLGLRLIYFSYDVKMKEKGDIPEGYSVSREKKERFSLILESASTNQTSMYLCASSTLPQGTDTQYFGPGTRLTVL.

This chain's CDR3 is CASSLSGVAGAYEQYF. The CDR3 nucleotides read TGTGCCAGCAGTTTATCGGGGGTAGCGGGGGCCTACGAGCAGTACTTC. The rearrangement uses TRBV27 and TRBJ2-7, with 9 positions matching TRBD2. In germline, CDR1 is MNHEY, CDR2 SMNVEV (reference sequence). The CDR3 covers 16 residues. The junction had 5 bases not matched to a gene; V was cut back by 0 bases and J by 2 bases.

This chain links TRBV9 with TRBJ1-5; D gene unclear. Germline assignment: CDR1 SGDLS and CDR2 YYNGEE. Trimming stripped 4 bases from V and 11 bases from J, with 22 bases between. The CDR3 covers 15 residues. DNA for the CDR3: TGTGCCAGCAGCCCACATTTAGGCGGAGGTGGAGCCCAGCATTTT. As protein: CASSPHLGGGGAQHF.

The rearrangement joins TRBV11-2 to TRBJ1-1, with 7 bases that match TRBD1. The V gene's germline CDR1 is SGHAT and CDR2 FQNNGV. After removal of 5 bases from V and 4 bases from J, the junction contained 10 bases not matched to a gene. The CDR3 runs 15 residues. The CDR3 nucleotides are TGTGCCAGCAGCCCCCGAACAGGGGACGGCACTGAAGCTTTCTTT. Amino acid sequence: CASSPRTGDGTEAFF. Full variable domain (remainder filled in from reference TRBV11-2 and TRBJ1-1): EAGVAQSPRYKIIEKRQSVAFWCNPISGHATLYWYQQILGQGPKLLIQFQNNGVVDDSQLPKDRFSAERLKGVDSTLKIQPAKLEDSAVYLCASSPRTGDGTEAFFGQGTRLTVV.

The CDR3 loop reads CASSTDGPYGYTF. The DNA for the CDR3 is TGTGCCAGCAGCACGGACGGACCATATGGCTACACCTTC. V usage is TRBV5-4 and J usage is TRBJ1-2, with D unclear. Germline CDR1 is SGHNT and CDR2 is YYREEE (reference sequence). V was shortened by 4 bases and J by 5 bases, with 12 bases between the two germline ends. This CDR3 comprises 13 residues.

In its sample, this clone was seen a few times. The rearrangement links TRBV6-6 to TRBJ1-1; TRBD1 agrees at 10 bases. The CDR3 contains 13 residues. Germline assignment: CDR1 MNHNY and CDR2 SVGAGI (reference sequence). J was trimmed by 0 bases and V by 8 bases; bases with no gene match: 0. CDR3 nucleotide sequence: TGTGCCAGCGGGACAGGGGTGAACACTGAAGCTTTCTTT. As protein: CASGTGVNTEAFF.

This clone was counted a few times. The chain is built from TRBV6-5 and TRBJ2-5; TRBD1 is a possible D gene (7 bases). This CDR3 has 15 amino acids. V gave up 6 bases and J gave up 5 bases, with 19 bases separating them. The germline gives CDR1 MNHEY, CDR2 SVGAGI. This chain's CDR3 is CASRLSSVRGETQYF. The DNA for the CDR3 is TGTGCCAGCAGGTTATCTAGCGTCAGGGGGGAGACCCAGTACTTC.

This clone has just a few counts. V is TRBV5-6 and J is TRBJ1-2; D gene ambiguous. From germline, CDR1 is SGHDT and CDR2 YYEEEE. The CDR3 sequence is 14 residues long. Trimming took off 2 bases at V and 4 bases at J, with 12 bases between the two ends. The CDR3 nucleotides read TGTGCCAGCAGCTTCGACCTCGAGGGCTATGGCTACACCTTC. Residues: CASSFDLEGYGYTF.

This clone was seen repeatedly, ten times or more. The J gene is TRBJ1-1, the V gene TRBV2; tentatively, D is TRBD1 (5 bases). Germline loops: CDR1 SNHLY, CDR2 FYNNEI. The CDR3 spans 11 residues. Trimming took 8 bases from V and 7 from J, leaving 11 bases between them. The CDR3: CASAQAIEAFF. The CDR3 DNA is TGTGCCAGCGCACAGGCGATTGAAGCTTTCTTT.

This clone has more than one count but fewer than ten. The chain has TRBV29-1 and TRBJ1-1, with 11 bases that match TRBD1. The CDR3 covers 13 residues. The trim removed 5 bases at V and 7 bases at J, leaving 6 bases unmatched. Germline V gene sequence: CDR1 SQVTM, CDR2 ANQGSEA. CDR3: CSVRTGGRGEAFF. The CDR3 DNA is TGCAGCGTTAGGACAGGGGGCAGAGGTGAAGCTTTCTTT.

This clone was observed a few times. The chain has TRBV7-9 and TRBJ2-7; D ambiguous. The length of the CDR3 is 12 residues. Germline assignment: CDR1 SEHNR and CDR2 FQNEAQ (reference sequence). V was pared by 5 bases and J by 0 bases, with 5 bases between. DNA of the CDR3: TGTGCCAGCAGCCCCAGCTCCTACGAGCAGTACTTC. Amino acid sequence: CASSPSSYEQYF.

This clone has just a few counts. This rearrangement joins TRBV6-5 to TRBJ1-6; TRBD1 aligns across 9 bases. CDR1 MNHEY and CDR2 SVGAGI come from the germline V gene. Trimming took 2 bases from V and 7 from J; bases not matched to a gene: 3. The CDR3 sequence is 15 residues long. CDR3 nucleotides: TGTGCCAGCAGTTACCTCACAGGGGGCAATTCACCCCTCCACTTT. Translation: CASSYLTGGNSPLHF.

V and J are TRBV9 and TRBJ2-7, with 8 bases identical to TRBD1. V dropped 0 bases and J dropped 3; count of bases not matched to a gene: 5. The CDR3 runs 15 residues. CDR1 and CDR2 from the germline V gene are SGDLS and YYNGEE. DNA of the CDR3: TGTGCCAGCAGCGTAGGTCCAGGGGGCAACTACGAGCAGTACTTC. Encoded protein: CASSVGPGGNYEQYF.

This chain uses TRBV4-2 with TRBJ2-1; 8 bases line up with TRBD2. CDR1 is LGHNA, CDR2 YNFKEQ, per germline. The CDR3 is 16 residues long. Trimming at V came to 0 bases and at J to 3 bases, leaving 4 bases not matched to a gene. This CDR3 is CASSQEQSGSYNEQFF. CDR3 in DNA: TGTGCCAGCAGCCAAGAGCAGAGCGGGAGCTACAATGAGCAGTTCTTC.

This clone was seen a handful of times. This chain joins TRBV6-5 and TRBJ1-4; a weak D match, TRBD1 (6 bases). The CDR3 is 16 residues long. V was clipped by 4 bases and J by 7 bases, with 19 bases between them. Germline lookup yields CDR1 MNHEY and CDR2 SVGAGI. Here the CDR3 reads CASSSRLGGLPEKLFF. The CDR3, as DNA: TGTGCCAGCAGTTCTCGCCTCGGGGGGCTCCCTGAAAAACTGTTTTTT.

A few counts support this clone. The chain links TRBV16 to TRBJ1-6; 9 bases fit TRBD1. The V segment lost 0 bases and the J segment 7 bases; nucleotides outside the gene matches: 1. The CDR3 spans 15 residues. The germline V gene encodes CDR1 KGHSY and CDR2 FQNENV. The CDR3, as DNA: TGTGCCAGCAGCCAATCGGGACAGGGAAATTCACCCCTCCACTTT. Protein: CASSQSGQGNSPLHF.

This clone was recorded a few times. V usage is TRBV29-1 and J usage is TRBJ1-1; tentative D call: TRBD1 (5 bases). CDR3 length: 15 amino acids. Germline CDR1 is SQVTM and CDR2 is ANQGSEA. The germline V and J ends were trimmed by 8 bases and 0 bases, with 19 bases remaining between them. CDR3 DNA: TGCAGCTCCCGTGGGGGGGGGAACATGAACACTGAAGCTTTCTTT. It translates to CSSRGGGNMNTEAFF.

The table lists this clone with a few counts. V and J are TRBV28 and TRBJ2-5; D gene uncertain. This CDR3 contains 14 residues. Trimming took 7 bases from V and 5 from J, leaving 17 bases between them. The V gene's germline CDR1 is MDHEN and CDR2 SYDVKM. CDR3 DNA sequence: TGTGCCAGCAAGGTCACGGGTCCGAGGGAGACCCAGTACTTC. Translation gives CASKVTGPRETQYF.

This clone was seen a handful of times. V usage is TRBV29-1 and J usage is TRBJ2-6; no clear D. V was shortened by 4 bases and J by 3 bases, with 10 bases between the two germline ends. Germline CDR1 SQVTM, CDR2 ANQGSEA. This CDR3 is built from 14 residues. CDR3 coding DNA: TGCAGCGTTGGGGGTTTCGTTGGGGCCAACGTCCTGACTTTC. This sequence encodes CSVGGFVGANVLTF.

This clone has just a few counts. Other nucleotide sequences in the sample specify the same CDR3. The rearrangement links TRBV28 to TRBJ2-7; D unresolved. Trimming removed 2 bases from V and 5 bases from J, with 4 bases in between. Per the germline V gene, CDR1 is MDHEN and CDR2 is SYDVKM. The CDR3 runs to 11 residues. The CDR3, as DNA: TGTGCCAGCAGTTTAAGGGACGAGCAGTACTTC. It yields the protein CASSLRDEQYF.

This clone was seen repeatedly, ten times or more. The V call is TRBV4-3, the J call TRBJ2-6; 7 bases are shared with TRBD1. CDR3 length equals 16 residues. The germline gives CDR1 LGHNA, CDR2 YSLEER. The V gene end was trimmed by 1 base and the J gene end by 0 bases; junction bases not matched to a gene: 0. This CDR3 is CASSQGQGSGANVLTF. The DNA for the CDR3 is TGCGCCAGCAGCCAAGGACAGGGCTCTGGGGCCAACGTCCTGACTTTC.

Concerning this clone itself: This may come from a read error, since a much larger clone is one base off. This sample includes further DNA sequences coding for the same CDR3. The chain couples TRBV9 to TRBJ1-1; no reliable D call. Germline CDR1 is SGDLS and CDR2 is YYNGEE. Trimming pared 4 bases from V and 1 base from J, leaving 8 bases between. The length of the CDR3 is 13 residues. CDR3 region: CASSLGRNTEAFF. The CDR3 nucleotides are TGTGCCAGCAGCCTTGGACGGAACACTGAAGCTTTCTTT.